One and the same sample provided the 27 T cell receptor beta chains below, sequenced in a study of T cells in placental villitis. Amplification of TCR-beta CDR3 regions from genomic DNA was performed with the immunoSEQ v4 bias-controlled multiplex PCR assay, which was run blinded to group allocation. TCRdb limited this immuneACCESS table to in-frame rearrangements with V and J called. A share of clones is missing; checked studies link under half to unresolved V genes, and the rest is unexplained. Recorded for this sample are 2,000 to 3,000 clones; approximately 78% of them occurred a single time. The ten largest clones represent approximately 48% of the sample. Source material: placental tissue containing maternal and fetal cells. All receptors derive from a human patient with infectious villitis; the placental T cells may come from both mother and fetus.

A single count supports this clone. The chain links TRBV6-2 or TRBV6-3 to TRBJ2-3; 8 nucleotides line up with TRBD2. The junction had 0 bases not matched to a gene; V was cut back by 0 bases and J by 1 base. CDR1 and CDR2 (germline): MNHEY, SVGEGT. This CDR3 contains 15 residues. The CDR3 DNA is TGTGCCAGCAGTTACTCGACTAGCGGCACAGATACGCAGTATTTT. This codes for CASSYSTSGTDTQYF.

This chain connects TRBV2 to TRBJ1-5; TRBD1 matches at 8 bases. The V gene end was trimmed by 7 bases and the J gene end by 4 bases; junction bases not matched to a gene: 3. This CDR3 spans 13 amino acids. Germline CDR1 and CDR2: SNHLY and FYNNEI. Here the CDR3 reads CASIGTGNQPQHF. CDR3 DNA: TGTGCCAGCATCGGGACAGGTAATCAGCCCCAGCATTTT.

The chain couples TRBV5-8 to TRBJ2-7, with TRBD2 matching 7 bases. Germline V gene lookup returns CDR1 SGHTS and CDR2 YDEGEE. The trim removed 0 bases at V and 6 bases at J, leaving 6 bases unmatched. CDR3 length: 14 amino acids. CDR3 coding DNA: TGTGCCAGCAGCTTGGAAGGGAGGGGCGGCGAGCAGTACTTC. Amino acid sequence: CASSLEGRGGEQYF.

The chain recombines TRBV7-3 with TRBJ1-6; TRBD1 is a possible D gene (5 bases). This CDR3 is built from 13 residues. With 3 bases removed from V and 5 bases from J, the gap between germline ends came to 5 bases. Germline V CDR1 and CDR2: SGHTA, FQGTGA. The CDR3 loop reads CASSFRDNSPLHF. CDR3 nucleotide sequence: TGTGCCAGCAGCTTCAGGGATAATTCACCCCTCCACTTT.

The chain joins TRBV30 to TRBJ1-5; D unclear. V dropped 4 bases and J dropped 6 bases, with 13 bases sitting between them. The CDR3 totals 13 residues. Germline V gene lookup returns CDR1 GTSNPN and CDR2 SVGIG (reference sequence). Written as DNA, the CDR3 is TGTGCCTGGACGCACGGGGTTGGTCAGCCCCAGCATTTT. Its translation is CAWTHGVGQPQHF.

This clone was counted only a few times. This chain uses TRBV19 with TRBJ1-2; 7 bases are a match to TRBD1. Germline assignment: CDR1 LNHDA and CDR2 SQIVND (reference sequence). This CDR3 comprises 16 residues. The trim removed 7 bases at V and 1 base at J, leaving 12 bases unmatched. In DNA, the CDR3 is TGTGCCAGTATTGGACAACGACAGGGCTTTAACTATGGCTACACCTTC. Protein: CASIGQRQGFNYGYTF. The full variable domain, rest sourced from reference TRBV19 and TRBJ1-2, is DGGITQSPKYLFRKEGQNVTLSCEQNLNHDAMYWYRQDPGQGLRLIYYSQIVNDFQKGDIAEGYSVSREKKESFPLTVTSAQKNPTAFYLCASIGQRQGFNYGYTFGSGTRLTVV.

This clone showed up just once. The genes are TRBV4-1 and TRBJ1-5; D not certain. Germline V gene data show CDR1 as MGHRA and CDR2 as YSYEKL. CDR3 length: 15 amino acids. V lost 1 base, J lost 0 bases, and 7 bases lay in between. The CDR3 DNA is TGCGCCAGCAGCCAAGGCAGCTATAGCAATCAGCCCCAGCATTTT. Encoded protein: CASSQGSYSNQPQHF.

This chain's CDR3 is CASSSNPGSDTEAFF. CDR3 nucleotides: TGCGCCAGCAGCTCGAATCCAGGAAGCGACACTGAAGCTTTCTTT. The rearrangement uses TRBV5-1 and TRBJ1-1; D ambiguous. CDR3 length: 15 residues. The germline CDR1 and CDR2 sequences are SGHRS and YFSETQ. The V gene lost 3 bases and the J gene lost 3 bases, with 15 bases spanning the gap.

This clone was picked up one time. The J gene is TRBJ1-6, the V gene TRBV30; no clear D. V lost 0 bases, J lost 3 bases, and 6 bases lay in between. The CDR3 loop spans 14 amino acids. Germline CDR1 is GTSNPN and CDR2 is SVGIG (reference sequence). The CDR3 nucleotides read TGTGCCTGGAGTGTACGGGACTATAATTCACCCCTCCACTTT. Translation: CAWSVRDYNSPLHF.

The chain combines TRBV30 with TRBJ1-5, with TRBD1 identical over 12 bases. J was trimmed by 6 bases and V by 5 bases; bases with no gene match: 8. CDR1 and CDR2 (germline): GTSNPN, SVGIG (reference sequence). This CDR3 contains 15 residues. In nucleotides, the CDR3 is TGTGCCTGGGAGGGACAGGGGGCGCTGGGTCAGCCCCAGCATTTT. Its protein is CAWEGQGALGQPQHF.

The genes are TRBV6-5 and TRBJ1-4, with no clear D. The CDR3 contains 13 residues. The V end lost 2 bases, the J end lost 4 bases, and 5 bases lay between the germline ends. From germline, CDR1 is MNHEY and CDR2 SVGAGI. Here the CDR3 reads CASSYTNNEKLFF. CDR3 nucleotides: TGTGCCAGCAGTTACACAAATAATGAAAAACTGTTTTTT.

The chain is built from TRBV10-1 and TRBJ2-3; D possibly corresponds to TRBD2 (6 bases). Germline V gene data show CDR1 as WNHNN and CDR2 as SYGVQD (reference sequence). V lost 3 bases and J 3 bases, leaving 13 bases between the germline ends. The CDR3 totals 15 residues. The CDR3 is CASSDLDYLTDTQYF. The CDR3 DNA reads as TGCGCCAGCAGTGACCTGGACTACCTTACAGATACGCAGTATTTT.

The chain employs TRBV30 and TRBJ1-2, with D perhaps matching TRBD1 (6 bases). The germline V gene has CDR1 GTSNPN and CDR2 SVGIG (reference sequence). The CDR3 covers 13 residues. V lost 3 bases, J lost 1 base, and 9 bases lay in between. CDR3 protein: CAWRQGNNYGYTF. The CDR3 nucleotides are TGTGCCTGGAGACAGGGTAATAACTATGGCTACACCTTC.

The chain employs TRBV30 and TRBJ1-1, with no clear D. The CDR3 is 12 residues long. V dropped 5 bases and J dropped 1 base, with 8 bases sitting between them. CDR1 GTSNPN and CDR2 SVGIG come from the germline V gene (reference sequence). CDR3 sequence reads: CAWARQNTEAFF. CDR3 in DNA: TGTGCCTGGGCTAGACAGAACACTGAAGCTTTCTTT.

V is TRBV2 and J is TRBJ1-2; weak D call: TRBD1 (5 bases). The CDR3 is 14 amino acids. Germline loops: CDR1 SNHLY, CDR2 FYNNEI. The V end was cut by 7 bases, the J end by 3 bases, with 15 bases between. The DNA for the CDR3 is TGTGCCAGCACCAGAGGGCGAGGGGACTATGGCTACACCTTC. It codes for CASTRGRGDYGYTF.

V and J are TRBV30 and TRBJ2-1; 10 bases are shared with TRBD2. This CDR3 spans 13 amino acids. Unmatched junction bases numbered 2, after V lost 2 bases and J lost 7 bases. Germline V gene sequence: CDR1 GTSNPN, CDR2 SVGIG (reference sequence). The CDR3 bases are TGTGCCTGGAGTAGCGGGAGGGGGAATGAGCAGTTCTTC. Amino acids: CAWSSGRGNEQFF.

Here the CDR3 DNA reads TGCGCCAGCAGCCACACAGATACGCAGTATTTT. Amino acids: CASSHTDTQYF. The genes are TRBV4-3 and TRBJ2-3; D gene uncertain. The length of the CDR3 is 11 residues. Trimming pared 3 bases from V and 2 bases from J, leaving 0 bases between. CDR1 is LGHNA, CDR2 YSLEER, per germline.

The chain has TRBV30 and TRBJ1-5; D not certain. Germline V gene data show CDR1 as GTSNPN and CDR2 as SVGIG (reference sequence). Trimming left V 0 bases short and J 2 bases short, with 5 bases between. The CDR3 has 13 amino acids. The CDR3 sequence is CAWSVRGNQPQHF. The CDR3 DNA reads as TGTGCCTGGAGTGTAAGGGGCAATCAGCCCCAGCATTTT.

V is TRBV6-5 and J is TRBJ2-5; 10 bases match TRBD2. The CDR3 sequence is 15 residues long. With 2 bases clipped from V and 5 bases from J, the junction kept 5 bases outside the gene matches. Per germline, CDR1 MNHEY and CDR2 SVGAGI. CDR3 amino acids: CASSYTSGAGETQYF. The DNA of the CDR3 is TGTGCCAGCAGTTACACTAGCGGGGCCGGGGAGACCCAGTACTTC.

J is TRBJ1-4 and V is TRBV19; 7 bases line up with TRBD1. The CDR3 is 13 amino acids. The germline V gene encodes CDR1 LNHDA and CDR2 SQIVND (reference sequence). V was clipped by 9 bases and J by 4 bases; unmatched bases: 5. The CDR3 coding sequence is TGTGCCAGCACCGGGACAGTTAATGAAAAACTGTTTTTT. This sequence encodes CASTGTVNEKLFF.

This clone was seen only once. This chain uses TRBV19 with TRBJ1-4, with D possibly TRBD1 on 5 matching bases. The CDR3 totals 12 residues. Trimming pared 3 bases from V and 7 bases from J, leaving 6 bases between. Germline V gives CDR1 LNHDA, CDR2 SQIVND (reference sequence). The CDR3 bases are TGTGCCAGTAGTATGGGGGGTGAAAAACTGTTTTTT. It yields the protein CASSMGGEKLFF.

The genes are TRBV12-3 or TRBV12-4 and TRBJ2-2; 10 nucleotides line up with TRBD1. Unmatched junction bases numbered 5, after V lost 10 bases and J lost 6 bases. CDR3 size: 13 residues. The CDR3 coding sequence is TGTGCCACCCGGACAGGGGGGCCCGGGGAGCTGTTTTTT. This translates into CATRTGGPGELFF.

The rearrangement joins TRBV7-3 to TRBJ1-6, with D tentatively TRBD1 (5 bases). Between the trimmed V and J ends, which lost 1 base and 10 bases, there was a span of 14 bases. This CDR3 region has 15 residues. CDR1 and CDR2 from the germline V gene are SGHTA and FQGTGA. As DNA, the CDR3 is TGTGCCAGCAGCTTAAACGCAGGGATAGGGTCACCCCTCCACTTT. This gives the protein CASSLNAGIGSPLHF.

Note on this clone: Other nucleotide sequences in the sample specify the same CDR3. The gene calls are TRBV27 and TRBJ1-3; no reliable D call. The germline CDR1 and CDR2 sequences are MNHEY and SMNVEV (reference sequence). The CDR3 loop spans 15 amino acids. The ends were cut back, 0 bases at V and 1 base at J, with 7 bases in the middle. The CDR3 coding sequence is TGTGCCAGCAGTTTATCGTATGGGTCTGGAAACACCATATATTTT. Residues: CASSLSYGSGNTIYF.

CDR3 nucleotide sequence: TGTGCCAGCTCACCCGCCGCCACAGATACGCAGTATTTT. This translates into CASSPAATDTQYF. The V call is TRBV18, the J call TRBJ2-3; D uncertain. V was shortened by 3 bases and J by 2 bases, with 6 bases between the two germline ends. The CDR3 is 13 amino acids. CDR1 and CDR2 (germline): KGHSH, LQKENI.

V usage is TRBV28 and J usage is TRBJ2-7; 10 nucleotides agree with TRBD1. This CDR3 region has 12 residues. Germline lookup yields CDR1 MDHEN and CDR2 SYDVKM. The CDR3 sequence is CVSRDRGHEQYF. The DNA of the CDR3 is TGTGTCTCCCGGGACAGGGGACACGAGCAGTACTTC.

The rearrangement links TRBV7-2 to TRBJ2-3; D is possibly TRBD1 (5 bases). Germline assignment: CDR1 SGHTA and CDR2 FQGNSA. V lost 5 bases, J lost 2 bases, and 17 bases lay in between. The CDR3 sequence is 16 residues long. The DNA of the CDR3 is TGTGCCAGCAGCCCAAAGTGGCAGGGAACCACAGATACGCAGTATTTT. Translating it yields CASSPKWQGTTDTQYF.